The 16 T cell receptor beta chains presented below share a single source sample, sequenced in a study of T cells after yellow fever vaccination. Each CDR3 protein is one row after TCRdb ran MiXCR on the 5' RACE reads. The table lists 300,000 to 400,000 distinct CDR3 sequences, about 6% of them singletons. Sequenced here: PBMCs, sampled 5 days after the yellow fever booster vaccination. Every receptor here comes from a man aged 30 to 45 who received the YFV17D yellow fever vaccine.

The CDR3 loop reads CASSLGWGGANVLTF. The CDR3 DNA is TGTGCCAGCAGTCTTGGGTGGGGCGGGGCCAACGTCCTGACTTTC. The chain couples TRBV6-1 to TRBJ2-6, with a possible D match to TRBD1 (5 bases). In germline, CDR1 is MNHNS, CDR2 SASEGT. CDR3 size: 15 residues. Trimming left V 5 bases short and J 4 bases short, with 12 bases between.

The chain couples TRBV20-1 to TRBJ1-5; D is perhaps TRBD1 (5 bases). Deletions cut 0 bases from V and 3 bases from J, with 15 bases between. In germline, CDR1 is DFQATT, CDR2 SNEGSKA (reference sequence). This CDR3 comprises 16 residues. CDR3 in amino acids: CSARDRGAGYNQPQHF. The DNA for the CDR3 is TGCAGTGCTAGAGATCGGGGAGCAGGGTACAATCAGCCCCAGCATTTT.

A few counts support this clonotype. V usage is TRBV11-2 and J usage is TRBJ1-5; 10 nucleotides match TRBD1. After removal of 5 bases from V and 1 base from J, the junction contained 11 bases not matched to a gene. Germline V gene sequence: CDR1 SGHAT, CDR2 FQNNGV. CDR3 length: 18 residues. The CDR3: CASSPRTGGALSNQPQHF. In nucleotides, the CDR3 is TGTGCCAGCAGCCCAAGGACAGGGGGAGCGTTGAGCAATCAGCCCCAGCATTTT.

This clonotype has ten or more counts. Written as DNA, the CDR3 is TGTGCCAGCAGAGGGAACACTGAAGCTTTCTTT. Protein product: CASRGNTEAFF. The chain is built from TRBV5-6 and TRBJ1-1; no definite D call. Looked up from germline, CDR1 is SGHDT and CDR2 is YYEEEE. V shed 5 bases and J shed 1 base, with 3 bases lying between them. The CDR3 loop spans 11 amino acids.

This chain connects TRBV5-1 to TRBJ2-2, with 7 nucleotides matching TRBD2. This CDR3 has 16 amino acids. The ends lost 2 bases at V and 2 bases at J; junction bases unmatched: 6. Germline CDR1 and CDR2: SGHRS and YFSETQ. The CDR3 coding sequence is TGCGCCAGCAGCTTCGGGGCTAGCGGCAACACCGGGGAGCTGTTTTTT. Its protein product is CASSFGASGNTGELFF.

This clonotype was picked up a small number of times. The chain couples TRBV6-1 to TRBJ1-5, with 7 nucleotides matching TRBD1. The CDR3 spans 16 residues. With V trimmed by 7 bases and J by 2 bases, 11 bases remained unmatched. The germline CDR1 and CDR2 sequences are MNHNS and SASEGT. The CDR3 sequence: CASTNPDRVGNQPQHF. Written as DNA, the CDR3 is TGTGCCAGCACCAACCCAGACAGGGTTGGCAATCAGCCCCAGCATTTT.

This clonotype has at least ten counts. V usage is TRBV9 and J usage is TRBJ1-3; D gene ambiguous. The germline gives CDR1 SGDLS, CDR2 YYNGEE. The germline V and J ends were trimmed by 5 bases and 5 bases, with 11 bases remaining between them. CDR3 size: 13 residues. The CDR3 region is CASSDSPRNTIYF. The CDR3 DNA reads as TGTGCCAGCAGTGACTCCCCGAGAAACACCATATATTTT.

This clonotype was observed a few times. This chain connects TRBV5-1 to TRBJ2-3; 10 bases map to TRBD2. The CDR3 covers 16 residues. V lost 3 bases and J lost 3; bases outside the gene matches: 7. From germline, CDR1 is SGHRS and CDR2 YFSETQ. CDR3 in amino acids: CASSWSLAGVTDTQYF. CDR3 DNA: TGCGCCAGCAGCTGGTCGCTAGCGGGAGTTACAGATACGCAGTATTTT.

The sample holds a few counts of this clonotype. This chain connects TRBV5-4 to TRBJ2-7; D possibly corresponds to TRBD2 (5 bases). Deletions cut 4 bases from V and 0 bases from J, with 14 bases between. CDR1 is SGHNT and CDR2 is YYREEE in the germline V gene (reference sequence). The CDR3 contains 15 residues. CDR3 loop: CASSDASRYSYEQYF. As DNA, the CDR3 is TGTGCCAGCAGCGATGCTAGCCGATACTCCTACGAGCAGTACTTC.

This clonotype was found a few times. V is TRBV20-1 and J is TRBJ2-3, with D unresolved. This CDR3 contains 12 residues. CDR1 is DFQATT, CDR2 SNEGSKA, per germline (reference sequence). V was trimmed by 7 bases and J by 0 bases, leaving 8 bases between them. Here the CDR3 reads CSVSRSTDTQYF. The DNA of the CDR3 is TGCAGTGTAAGTCGGAGCACAGATACGCAGTATTTT.

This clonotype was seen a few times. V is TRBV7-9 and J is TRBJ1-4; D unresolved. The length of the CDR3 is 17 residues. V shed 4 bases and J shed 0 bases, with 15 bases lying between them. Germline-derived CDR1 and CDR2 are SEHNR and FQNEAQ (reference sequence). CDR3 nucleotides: TGTGCCAGCAGCTCCCGCCCAGTGAGGGCAACTAATGAAAAACTGTTTTTT. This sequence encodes CASSSRPVRATNEKLFF. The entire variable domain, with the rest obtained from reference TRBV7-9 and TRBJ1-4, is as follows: DTGVSQNPRHKITKRGQNVTFRCDPISEHNRLYWYRQTLGQGPEFLTYFQNEAQLEKSRLLSDRFSAERPKGSFSTLEIQRTEQGDSAMYLCASSSRPVRATNEKLFFGSGTQLSVL.

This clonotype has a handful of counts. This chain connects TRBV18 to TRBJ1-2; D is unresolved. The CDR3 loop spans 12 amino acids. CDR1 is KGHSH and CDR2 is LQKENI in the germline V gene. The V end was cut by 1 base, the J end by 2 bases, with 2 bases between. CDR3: CASSPQNYGYTF. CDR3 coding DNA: TGTGCCAGCTCACCACAAAACTATGGCTACACCTTC.

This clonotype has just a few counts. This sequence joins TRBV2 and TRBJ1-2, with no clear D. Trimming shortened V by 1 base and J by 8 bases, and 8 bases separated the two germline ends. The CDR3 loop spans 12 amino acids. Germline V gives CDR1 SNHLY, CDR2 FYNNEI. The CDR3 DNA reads TGTGCCAGCAGTGAAGGGCCGCCAGGCTACACCTTC. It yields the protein CASSEGPPGYTF.

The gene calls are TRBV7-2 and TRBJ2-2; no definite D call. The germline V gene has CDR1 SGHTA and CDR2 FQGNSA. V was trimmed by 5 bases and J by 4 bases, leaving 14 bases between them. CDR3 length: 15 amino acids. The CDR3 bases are TGTGCCAGCAGCCACCGGACGGGTTTCACCGGGGAGCTGTTTTTT. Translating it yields CASSHRTGFTGELFF.

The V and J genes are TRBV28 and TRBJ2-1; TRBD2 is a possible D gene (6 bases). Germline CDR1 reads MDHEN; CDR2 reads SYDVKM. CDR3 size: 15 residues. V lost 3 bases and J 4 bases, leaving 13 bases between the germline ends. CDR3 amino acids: CASSFAGRRYNEQFF. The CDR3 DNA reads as TGTGCCAGCAGTTTTGCGGGGCGGAGATACAATGAGCAGTTCTTC.

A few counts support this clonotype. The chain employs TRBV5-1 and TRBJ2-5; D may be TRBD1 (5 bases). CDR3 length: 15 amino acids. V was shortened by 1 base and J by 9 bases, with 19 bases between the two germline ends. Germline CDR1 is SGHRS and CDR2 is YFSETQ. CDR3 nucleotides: TGCGCCAGCAGCTTGTATCCCGCAACCGAAGGGGCCCAGTACTTC. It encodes CASSLYPATEGAQYF.